A single sample is the source of the 26 T cell receptor beta chains below, sequenced in a study of shared clonotypes between healthy human individuals. The data were produced by immunoSEQ multiplex PCR, yet TCRdb's version contains in-frame clones alone and is incomplete. The sample shows 300,000 or so clones, under 80% of them seen only once. Sequenced sample: memory CD4+ T cells sorted from blood. Subset given: CD45RA-negative fraction. These receptors originate from a man aged 30 to 45 in good health.

The gene calls are TRBV4-1 and TRBJ2-7, with 9 bases fitting TRBD2. The CDR3 spans 15 residues. CDR1 and CDR2 (germline): MGHRA, YSYEKL. With V trimmed by 5 bases and J by 3 bases, 8 bases remained unmatched. The CDR3 DNA reads TGCGCCAGCAGCGGACTGGGACTAGCCAACTACGAGCAGTACTTC. Its protein is CASSGLGLANYEQYF.

This clone was picked up one time. This sequence joins TRBV19 and TRBJ1-5; 8 bases are a match to TRBD1. V gave up 3 bases and J gave up 0 bases; unmatched junction bases: 10. Germline CDR1 is LNHDA and CDR2 is SQIVND (reference sequence). This CDR3 comprises 18 residues. In DNA, the CDR3 is TGTGCCAGTAGTATGGCTACAGGGGGAGGGTATAGCAATCAGCCCCAGCATTTT. The encoded protein is CASSMATGGGYSNQPQHF.

The chain links TRBV14 to TRBJ1-2; D is uncertain. Per the germline V gene, CDR1 is SGHDN and CDR2 is FVKESK. Deletions cut 1 base from V and 5 bases from J, with 8 bases between. This CDR3 comprises 13 residues. The DNA of the CDR3 is TGTGCCAGCAGCCAAGGGAGAGGGTATGGCTACACCTTC. Protein sequence: CASSQGRGYGYTF.

This clone has ten or more counts. The chain employs TRBV19 and TRBJ1-5, with 7 nucleotides matching TRBD1. With 4 bases clipped from V and 0 bases from J, the junction kept 3 bases outside the gene matches. The CDR3 has 15 amino acids. Germline V gene lookup returns CDR1 LNHDA and CDR2 SQIVND (reference sequence). CDR3 bases: TGTGCCAGTAGTAAGACAGGGACTAGCAATCAGCCCCAGCATTTT. Translated: CASSKTGTSNQPQHF.

The rearrangement links TRBV4-3 to TRBJ2-3; D is unresolved. V shed 1 base and J shed 2 bases, with 13 bases lying between them. The CDR3 totals 16 residues. Per the germline V gene, CDR1 is LGHNA and CDR2 is YSLEER. The CDR3 sequence: CASSQGWRPPTDTQYF. Here the CDR3 DNA reads TGCGCCAGCAGCCAAGGGTGGCGCCCCCCCACAGATACGCAGTATTTT.

This clone was recorded at least ten times. Additional DNA sequences in this sample encode the identical CDR3. The V and J genes are TRBV5-4 and TRBJ2-1; the D gene is possibly TRBD2 (6 bases). The CDR3 loop spans 13 amino acids. V was clipped by 4 bases and J by 4 bases, with 9 bases between them. The germline CDR1 and CDR2 sequences are SGHNT and YYREEE (reference sequence). The CDR3 protein is CASSRDFYNEQFF. CDR3 nucleotide sequence: TGTGCCAGCAGCCGGGACTTTTACAATGAGCAGTTCTTC.

This clone was found once. The rearrangement uses TRBV5-4 and TRBJ2-7; 12 bases fit TRBD2. V shed 4 bases, J shed 2 bases, and the junction held 7 bases outside the gene matches. Germline CDR1 reads SGHNT; CDR2 reads YYREEE (reference sequence). The CDR3 loop spans 16 amino acids. The CDR3 reads CASSARTSGEAYEQYF. The CDR3 nucleotides are TGTGCCAGCAGCGCCAGGACTAGCGGGGAAGCCTACGAGCAGTACTTC.

The V and J genes are TRBV7-9 and TRBJ1-4; D perhaps matches TRBD1 (5 bases). Germline CDR1 SEHNR, CDR2 FQNEAQ (reference sequence). V lost 7 bases and J lost 2, with 17 bases in between. This CDR3 comprises 16 residues. The CDR3 DNA follows: TGTGCCAGCACCCTCCGCGGGGGGAGTACTAATGAAAAACTGTTTTTT. Protein: CASTLRGGSTNEKLFF. Full variable domain (rest looked up from reference TRBV7-9 and TRBJ1-4): DTGVSQNPRHKITKRGQNVTFRCDPISEHNRLYWYRQTLGQGPEFLTYFQNEAQLEKSRLLSDRFSAERPKGSFSTLEIQRTEQGDSAMYLCASTLRGGSTNEKLFFGSGTQLSVL.

A note on this clone: The sample carries other DNA sequences with the same CDR3. This chain uses TRBV20-1 with TRBJ2-3; D is uncertain. CDR1 is DFQATT and CDR2 is SNEGSKA in the germline V gene (reference sequence). The V end lost 3 bases, the J end lost 3 bases, and 1 base lay between the germline ends. CDR3 length: 10 amino acids. The CDR3 nucleotides are TGCAGTGCTAGTACAGATACGCAGTATTTT. Translated: CSASTDTQYF.

V and J are TRBV25-1 and TRBJ2-1; D uncertain. V was shortened by 3 bases and J by 7 bases, with 16 bases between the two germline ends. The germline CDR1 and CDR2 sequences are MGHDK and SYGVNS. The CDR3 runs to 15 residues. The CDR3 loop is CASSDSRQELNEQFF. The CDR3 coding sequence is TGTGCCAGCAGTGATTCCCGTCAGGAACTAAATGAGCAGTTCTTC.

This CDR3 is CASSQAGANQETQYF. In DNA, the CDR3 is TGTGCCAGCAGCCAAGCGGGAGCTAACCAAGAGACCCAGTACTTC. The rearrangement joins TRBV6-5 to TRBJ2-5; the match to TRBD2 covers 8 bases. Germline V gene sequence: CDR1 MNHEY, CDR2 SVGAGI. There are 15 residues in the CDR3. V gave up 6 bases and J gave up 0 bases; unmatched junction bases: 6.

V is TRBV5-1 and J is TRBJ2-1; D remains unclear. V lost 4 bases and J 4 bases, leaving 9 bases between the germline ends. From germline, CDR1 is SGHRS and CDR2 YFSETQ. This CDR3 is built from 13 residues. Written as DNA, the CDR3 is TGCGCCAGCAGCCAGGACGGTTACAATGAGCAGTTCTTC. This translates into CASSQDGYNEQFF.

The V gene is TRBV7-2, the J gene TRBJ1-1; D is ambiguous. The CDR3 runs 11 residues. The germline V gene has CDR1 SGHTA and CDR2 FQGNSA. Trimming removed 5 bases from V and 10 bases from J, with 11 bases in between. The CDR3 loop is CASSLTRRAFF. In DNA form, the CDR3 reads TGTGCCAGCAGCCTTACCCGGCGAGCTTTCTTT. Supplemented by reference TRBV7-2 and TRBJ1-1, the full variable domain reads GAGVSQSPSNKVTEKGKDVELRCDPISGHTALYWYRQSLGQGLEFLIYFQGNSAPDKSGLPSDRFSAERTGGSVSTLTIQRTQQEDSAVYLCASSLTRRAFFGQGTRLTVV.

This clone was picked up one time. The chain has TRBV5-6 and TRBJ2-3; D is uncertain. Germline CDR1 SGHDT, CDR2 YYEEEE. Trimming left V 0 bases short and J 2 bases short, with 4 bases between. This CDR3 comprises 13 residues. The CDR3 sequence: CASSLAPTDTQYF. The CDR3 DNA is TGTGCCAGCAGCTTGGCCCCCACAGATACGCAGTATTTT.

In DNA form, the CDR3 reads TGTGCCAGCAGCTTTGGGGGAAAGTCCTCCTACGAGCAGTACTTC. Translation gives CASSFGGKSSYEQYF. The V gene is TRBV7-2, the J gene TRBJ2-7; D could derive from TRBD1 or TRBD2 (5 bases each). The CDR3 is 15 amino acids. The V end lost 3 bases, the J end lost 0 bases, and 12 bases lay between the germline ends. CDR1 is SGHTA, CDR2 FQGNSA, per germline. The full variable domain, rest sourced from reference TRBV7-2 and TRBJ2-7, is GAGVSQSPSNKVTEKGKDVELRCDPISGHTALYWYRQSLGQGLEFLIYFQGNSAPDKSGLPSDRFSAERTGGSVSTLTIQRTQQEDSAVYLCASSFGGKSSYEQYFGPGTRLTVT.

This clone was picked up a small number of times. The rearrangement uses TRBV10-1 and TRBJ2-5; possibly TRBD2 for D (6 bases). The germline V gene has CDR1 WNHNN and CDR2 SYGVQD (reference sequence). V was clipped by 4 bases and J by 5 bases, with 20 bases between them. The CDR3 is made up of 16 amino acids. This chain's CDR3 is CASSGDQAGLTETQYF. CDR3 DNA sequence: TGCGCCAGCAGTGGGGACCAGGCGGGGTTGACGGAGACCCAGTACTTC.

This rearrangement joins TRBV15 to TRBJ2-6; the D gene is possibly TRBD2 (5 bases). V was clipped by 5 bases and J by 0 bases, with 8 bases between them. The CDR3 runs 15 residues. Looked up from germline, CDR1 is LNHNV and CDR2 is YYDKDF (reference sequence). The CDR3 DNA sequence: TGTGCCACCAGCCCAGAGGGCTCTGGGGCCAACGTCCTGACTTTC. It yields the protein CATSPEGSGANVLTF. The entire variable domain, with the rest obtained from reference TRBV15 and TRBJ2-6, is as follows: DAMVIQNPRYQVTQFGKPVTLSCSQTLNHNVMYWYQQKSSQAPKLLFHYYDKDFNNEADTPDNFQSRRPNTSFCFLDIRSPGLGDTAMYLCATSPEGSGANVLTFGAGSRLTVL.

The chain recombines TRBV5-6 with TRBJ2-3, with D possibly matching TRBD1 (5 bases). Trimming pared 0 bases from V and 0 bases from J, leaving 11 bases between. Germline CDR1 reads SGHDT; CDR2 reads YYEEEE. This CDR3 comprises 16 residues. The CDR3 nucleotides are TGTGCCAGCAGCTTGGCCCTCGGACACAGCACAGATACGCAGTATTTT. Translated, it gives CASSLALGHSTDTQYF.

The chain combines TRBV7-6 with TRBJ2-2, with TRBD1 matching over 9 bases. Germline V lookup: CDR1 SGHVS, CDR2 FNYEAQ. This CDR3 is 16 amino acids long. J was trimmed by 5 bases and V by 5 bases; bases with no gene match: 9. The CDR3 sequence: CASSSNRGRGTGELFF. CDR3 DNA: TGTGCCAGCAGCAGTAACAGGGGGCGCGGGACCGGGGAGCTGTTTTTT.

V gene TRBV10-3 combines with J gene TRBJ2-7, with D possibly TRBD2 on 5 matching bases. The CDR3 is 12 amino acids. V was cut by 10 bases and J by 3 bases, with 13 bases left in between. The germline CDR1 and CDR2 sequences are ENHRY and SYGVKD. CDR3 nucleotides: TGTGCCACAGAGGGTAGGCTCTACGAGCAGTACTTC. Protein: CATEGRLYEQYF.

For this clone: At the DNA level, this CDR3 is encoded by other sequences in the same sample as well. The rearrangement links TRBV19 to TRBJ2-1; possibly TRBD1 for D (6 bases). Germline CDR1 is LNHDA and CDR2 is SQIVND (reference sequence). This CDR3 spans 15 amino acids. The ends were cut back, 4 bases at V and 0 bases at J, with 10 bases in the middle. CDR3 sequence: CASSSDRSSYNEQFF. CDR3 nucleotides: TGTGCCAGTAGTAGCGACAGGAGCTCCTACAATGAGCAGTTCTTC.

V usage is TRBV7-6 and J usage is TRBJ2-7, with TRBD2 identical over 14 bases. Per germline, CDR1 SGHVS and CDR2 FNYEAQ. With 1 base clipped from V and 4 bases from J, the junction kept 3 bases outside the gene matches. The CDR3 consists of 16 residues. DNA of the CDR3: TGTGCCAGCAGCTTAGGGGGACTAGCGGGAGCATACGAGCAGTACTTC. Its translation is CASSLGGLAGAYEQYF.

This rearrangement joins TRBV15 to TRBJ1-2, with a tentative D call TRBD1 (6 bases). The V gene's germline CDR1 is LNHNV and CDR2 YYDKDF (reference sequence). This CDR3 is 15 amino acids long. Trimming left V 0 bases short and J 6 bases short, with 14 bases between. In nucleotides, the CDR3 is TGTGCCACCAGCAGAGATCTACAGGGTTTGGATGGCTACACCTTC. Translated, it gives CATSRDLQGLDGYTF.

The chain couples TRBV6-1 to TRBJ2-7; D remains ambiguous. V was pared by 1 base and J by 6 bases, with 4 bases between. CDR3 length: 11 residues. Germline V gene sequence: CDR1 MNHNS, CDR2 SASEGT. In nucleotides, the CDR3 is TGTGCCAGCAGTGAAGGGTTCGAGCAGTACTTC. Its protein is CASSEGFEQYF.

V usage is TRBV7-2 and J usage is TRBJ2-7; no clear D gene. The CDR3 consists of 14 residues. The germline V gene has CDR1 SGHTA and CDR2 FQGNSA. The V end was cut by 1 base, the J end by 0 bases, with 7 bases between. CDR3 nucleotide sequence: TGTGCCAGCAGCTTAGACATAAACTCCTACGAGCAGTACTTC. The encoded protein is CASSLDINSYEQYF.

The chain carries TRBV20-1 and TRBJ2-1; D gene ambiguous. V was clipped by 7 bases and J by 7 bases, with 11 bases between them. Germline CDR1 is DFQATT and CDR2 is SNEGSKA (reference sequence). The CDR3 has 11 residues. This CDR3 is CSVPSRNEQFF. The DNA for the CDR3 is TGCAGTGTCCCGTCCCGGAATGAGCAGTTCTTC.